This entry lists 25 T cell receptor beta chains sequenced from one sample in a study of quantifying T cell responses using KT2 cells. Overall study context: RNA was reverse transcribed with TCR alpha and beta constant-region primers.

A single-stranded UMI oligo with SP2 sequence was ligated to cDNA 3' ends. First-round PCR used about 4 cycles and beta primers RC1.1 and RC1.2 covering TRBC1 and TRBC2. TCRdb reprocessed the UMI-ligation and nested PCR reads via MiXCR and lists one record per CDR3 protein. The sample contains about 30,000 distinct CDR3 sequences, about 7.3% of which appear only once. Material: PBMCs spiked with cells of the T cell clone KT2. These receptors all stem from a human donor.

This clonotype was observed at least ten times. The CDR3 spells CSAGGQGGSYNEQFF. CDR3 DNA sequence: TGCAGTGCTGGGGGGCAGGGAGGCTCCTACAATGAGCAGTTCTTC. The chain links TRBV20-1 to TRBJ2-1, with D perhaps assigned TRBD1 or TRBD2 (6 bases each). The CDR3 totals 15 residues. With 5 bases removed from V and 0 bases from J, the gap between germline ends came to 14 bases. CDR1 and CDR2 (germline): DFQATT, SNEGSKA (reference sequence).

This clonotype was detected many times. The chain carries TRBV5-6 and TRBJ1-2; the D is unclear. The CDR3 is 13 residues long. Germline CDR1 and CDR2: SGHDT and YYEEEE. Trimming took off 0 bases at V and 8 bases at J, with 11 bases between the two ends. The CDR3 nucleotides are TGTGCCAGCAGCTTGGCTGGTGGAGGCGGCTACACCTTC. Encoded protein: CASSLAGGGGYTF.

This clonotype has a handful of counts. The chain couples TRBV6-1 to TRBJ2-2, with no clear D. Germline V gene sequence: CDR1 MNHNS, CDR2 SASEGT. Trimming cost V 2 bases and J 9 bases, with 22 bases left between them. The CDR3 is 17 amino acids. The CDR3 nucleotides read TGTGCCAGCAGTGAACCCATGGGCTTAGCTAACTCCCGGGAGCTGTTTTTT. Translated, it gives CASSEPMGLANSRELFF.

CDR3 DNA: TGTGCCAGCAGCCAAGAGGCTAGCGGTTTGTTGGATGAGCAGTTCTTC. The encoded protein is CASSQEASGLLDEQFF. The chain couples TRBV4-2 to TRBJ2-1; 7 bases map to TRBD2. CDR1 LGHNA and CDR2 YNFKEQ come from the germline V gene. The ends lost 0 bases at V and 8 bases at J; junction bases unmatched: 10. The CDR3 covers 16 residues.

This rearrangement joins TRBV29-1 to TRBJ1-2, with TRBD1 as a possible D gene (5 bases). The CDR3 runs to 13 residues. The ends were cut back, 1 base at V and 7 bases at J, with 13 bases in the middle. Germline CDR1 is SQVTM and CDR2 is ANQGSEA. CDR3 coding DNA: TGCAGCGTTGAAGCGAGGAGGGGCGGTGGCTACACCTTC. It yields the protein CSVEARRGGGYTF.

This clonotype was detected ten times or more. The chain joins TRBV20-1 to TRBJ2-7, with a possible D match to TRBD1 (6 bases). The CDR3 is made up of 13 amino acids. Deletions cut 7 bases from V and 6 bases from J, with 19 bases between. The germline CDR1 and CDR2 sequences are DFQATT and SNEGSKA (reference sequence). The CDR3 spells CSVPRGQVSEQYF. The CDR3 DNA reads as TGCAGTGTTCCCAGGGGTCAGGTCTCCGAGCAGTACTTC.

This clonotype was seen at least ten times. The chain combines TRBV24-1 with TRBJ2-3; a possible D gene is TRBD2 (6 bases). CDR3 length: 13 residues. V was clipped by 4 bases and J by 3 bases, with 7 bases between them. Germline V lookup: CDR1 KGHDR, CDR2 SFDVKD. For the CDR3, the DNA is TGTGCCACCAGTGACGGGGGAACAGATACGCAGTATTTT. Amino acids: CATSDGGTDTQYF.

Points on this clonotype: This may be a read error: a much more frequent sequence differs by one nucleotide. The V call is TRBV7-2, the J call TRBJ1-1; D gene uncertain. This CDR3 comprises 13 residues. The germline gives CDR1 SGHTA, CDR2 FQGNSA. This CDR3 is CVSSPVVNTEAFF. The CDR3 DNA reads TGTGTCAGCAGCCCCGTGGTTAACACTGAAGCTTTCTTT.

The genes are TRBV3-1 and TRBJ1-5, with unresolved D. Germline V lookup: CDR1 LGHDT, CDR2 YNNKEL (reference sequence). Trimming took 0 bases from V and 4 from J, leaving 7 bases between them. This CDR3 region has 14 residues. Written as DNA, the CDR3 is TGTGCCAGCAGCCAAGAGTCGGGAAATCAGCCCCAGCATTTT. This codes for CASSQESGNQPQHF. Looking up the rest from reference TRBV3-1 and TRBJ1-5 gives the full variable domain: DTAVSQTPKYLVTQMGNDKSIKCEQNLGHDTMYWYKQDSKKFLKIMFSYNNKELIINETVPNRFSPKSPDKAHLNLHINSLELGDSAVYFCASSQESGNQPQHFGDGTRLSIL.

V and J are TRBV6-2 or TRBV6-3 and TRBJ2-1, with 9 bases that match TRBD2. V lost 0 bases and J lost 7; bases outside the gene matches: 7. CDR3 length: 16 amino acids. CDR1 MNHEY and CDR2 SVGEGT come from the germline V gene. CDR3 region: CASSYSVAGGQNEQFF. CDR3 bases: TGTGCCAGCAGTTACTCAGTTGCGGGGGGGCAAAATGAGCAGTTCTTC.

This clonotype was observed at least ten times. The chain is built from TRBV29-1 and TRBJ1-1; D may be TRBD1 (6 bases). Germline V lookup: CDR1 SQVTM, CDR2 ANQGSEA. The CDR3 has 13 residues. V was trimmed by 6 bases and J by 1 base, leaving 12 bases between them. The CDR3 DNA follows: TGCAGCGTAAGAGGACAGAAGAACACTGAAGCTTTCTTT. It specifies CSVRGQKNTEAFF.

This clonotype was seen ten or more times. The V gene is TRBV20-1, the J gene TRBJ1-1; D is uncertain. Germline CDR1 reads DFQATT; CDR2 reads SNEGSKA (reference sequence). The CDR3 sequence is 14 residues long. V lost 0 bases and J 1 base, leaving 9 bases between the germline ends. The DNA for the CDR3 is TGCAGTGCTAGAGATGCCGGCCCGAACACTGAAGCTTTCTTT. Protein sequence: CSARDAGPNTEAFF.

This clonotype came up many times. The chain uses TRBV30 and TRBJ1-2; the D gene is possibly TRBD1 (5 bases). This CDR3 is built from 13 residues. Germline CDR1 GTSNPN, CDR2 SVGIG (reference sequence). Trimming took 4 bases from V and 0 from J, leaving 9 bases between them. CDR3 coding DNA: TGTGCCTGGAAGAGGGGTTCTAACTATGGCTACACCTTC. Translated, it gives CAWKRGSNYGYTF. Drawing the rest from reference TRBV30 and TRBJ1-2, the complete variable domain is SQTIHQWPATLVQPVGSPLSLECTVEGTSNPNLYWYRQAAGRGLQLLFYSVGIGQISSEVPQNLSASRPQDRQFILSSKKLLLSDSGFYLCAWKRGSNYGYTFGSGTRLTVV.

J is TRBJ2-5 and V is TRBV6-2 or TRBV6-3; D is uncertain. The CDR3 is 11 residues long. Deletions cut 6 bases from V and 10 bases from J, with 12 bases between. Looked up from germline, CDR1 is MNHEY and CDR2 is SVGEGT. DNA of the CDR3: TGTGCCAGCAGCTCTCTTTGGGGCCAGTACTTC. Translating gives CASSSLWGQYF.

The V call is TRBV2, the J call TRBJ2-7; 8 bases are shared with TRBD1. The V gene end was trimmed by 6 bases and the J gene end by 3 bases; junction bases not matched to a gene: 7. The CDR3 runs to 14 residues. Germline-derived CDR1 and CDR2 are SNHLY and FYNNEI. CDR3 in DNA: TGTGCCAGCAGGGCCCCCGGACAGGGCTACGAGCAGTACTTC. Translation gives CASRAPGQGYEQYF.

V gene TRBV19 combines with J gene TRBJ2-1; 13 bases are shared with TRBD2. Germline V gene data show CDR1 as LNHDA and CDR2 as SQIVND (reference sequence). Trimming cost V 7 bases and J 4 bases; bases outside gene matches: 4. The CDR3 extends over 15 amino acids. CDR3: CASIRTSGSYNEQFF. The CDR3 nucleotides are TGTGCCAGTATTCGGACTAGCGGGAGTTACAATGAGCAGTTCTTC.

This clonotype was observed at least ten times. The rearrangement uses TRBV18 and TRBJ2-3, with a possible D match to TRBD1 (6 bases). Germline V CDR1 and CDR2: KGHSH, LQKENI. The CDR3 length is 13 residues. V was shortened by 6 bases and J by 5 bases, with 12 bases between the two germline ends. The CDR3 bases are TGTGCCAGCTCCCTAAGCAGGGGAGATACGCAGTATTTT. Protein: CASSLSRGDTQYF.

This clonotype was observed at least ten times. The chain employs TRBV29-1 and TRBJ2-2; no reliable D call. From germline, CDR1 is SQVTM and CDR2 ANQGSEA. V lost 6 bases, J lost 3 bases, and 8 bases lay in between. The CDR3 is 12 amino acids. The CDR3 loop is CSVAGYTGELFF. CDR3 nucleotide sequence: TGCAGCGTCGCAGGCTACACCGGGGAGCTGTTTTTT.

In this sample, this clonotype turned up many times. The chain is built from TRBV29-1 and TRBJ2-6; no clear D. Germline lookup yields CDR1 SQVTM and CDR2 ANQGSEA. The CDR3 is 13 residues long. Trimming removed 4 bases from V and 4 bases from J, with 8 bases in between. CDR3 amino acids: CSVGVVGANVLTF. As DNA, the CDR3 is TGCAGCGTTGGGGTGGTCGGGGCCAACGTCCTGACTTTC. Using reference TRBV29-1 and TRBJ2-6 for the parts outside the CDR3, the full variable domain is SAVISQKPSRDICQRGTSLTIQCQVDSQVTMMFWYRQQPGQSLTLIATANQGSEATYESGFVIDKFPISRPNLTFSTLTVSNMSPEDSSIYLCSVGVVGANVLTFGAGSRLTVL.

The rearrangement joins TRBV27 to TRBJ2-7; no reliable D call. This CDR3 is built from 13 residues. The germline V gene encodes CDR1 MNHEY and CDR2 SMNVEV (reference sequence). The V end was cut by 5 bases, the J end by 3 bases, with 11 bases between. CDR3 DNA: TGTGCCAGCAGTGAACCCCCGGGCTACGAGCAGTACTTC. This translates into CASSEPPGYEQYF.

This clonotype was counted at least ten times. This chain connects TRBV12-3 or TRBV12-4 to TRBJ2-6, with D perhaps matching TRBD2 (5 bases). CDR3 size: 17 residues. V lost 6 bases, J lost 0 bases, and 15 bases lay in between. CDR3: CASSSDGMSSGANVLTF. CDR3 DNA sequence: TGTGCCAGCAGCTCGGACGGGATGAGCTCTGGGGCCAACGTCCTGACTTTC.

This clonotype was seen repeatedly, ten times or more. The chain combines TRBV21-1 with TRBJ2-2; the D segment call TRBD1 is taken from the table without a DNA check. TRBV21-1 is deemed a pseudogene. The CDR3 totals 15 residues. The CDR3 DNA is TGTGCCAGCATCCTCCGGGACAGGTACACCGGGGAGCTGTTTTTT. Its translation: CASILRDRYTGELFF.

This clonotype was observed many times. V and J are TRBV7-2 and TRBJ2-6; weak D call: TRBD1 (6 bases). Looked up from germline, CDR1 is SGHTA and CDR2 is FQGNSA. This CDR3 spans 17 amino acids. The V end lost 2 bases, the J end lost 0 bases, and 11 bases lay between the germline ends. Here the CDR3 reads CASSLLGQTSGANVLTF. The CDR3 DNA reads TGTGCCAGCAGCTTATTGGGACAAACCTCTGGGGCCAACGTCCTGACTTTC.

This clonotype was counted a few times. The CDR3 region has the DNA TGCAGCGTTGCAGAACCGGGACAGGGGGCCGATGAGCAGTTCTTC. Protein product: CSVAEPGQGADEQFF. The chain has TRBV29-1 and TRBJ2-1, with 12 nucleotides matching TRBD1. Trimming cost V 4 bases and J 8 bases; bases outside gene matches: 9. The CDR3 totals 15 residues. Germline values: CDR1 SQVTM, CDR2 ANQGSEA.

The chain carries TRBV7-2 and TRBJ1-5; D gene unclear. Trimming removed 3 bases at V and 4 bases at J, with 4 bases between. The CDR3 is 12 amino acids. Germline V gives CDR1 SGHTA, CDR2 FQGNSA. In DNA form, the CDR3 reads TGTGCCAGCAGCTTCAGTAATCAGCCCCAGCATTTT. This codes for CASSFSNQPQHF.